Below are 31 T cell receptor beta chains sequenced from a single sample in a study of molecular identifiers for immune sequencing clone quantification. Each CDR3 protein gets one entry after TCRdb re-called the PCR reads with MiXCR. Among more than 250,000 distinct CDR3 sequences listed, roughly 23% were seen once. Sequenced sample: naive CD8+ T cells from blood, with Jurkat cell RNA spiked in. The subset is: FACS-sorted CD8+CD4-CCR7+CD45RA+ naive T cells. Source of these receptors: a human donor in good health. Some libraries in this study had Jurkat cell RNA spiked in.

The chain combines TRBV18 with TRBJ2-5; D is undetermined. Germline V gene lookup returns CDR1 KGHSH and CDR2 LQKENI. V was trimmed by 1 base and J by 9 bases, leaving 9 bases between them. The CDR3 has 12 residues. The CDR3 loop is CASSPQVLAQYF. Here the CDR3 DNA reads TGTGCCAGCTCACCACAGGTTCTGGCCCAGTACTTC. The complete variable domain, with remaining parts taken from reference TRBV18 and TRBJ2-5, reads NAGVMQNPRHLVRRRGQEARLRCSPMKGHSHVYWYRQLPEEGLKFMVYLQKENIIDESGMPKERFSAEFPKEGPSILRIQQVVRGDSAAYFCASSPQVLAQYFGPGTRLLVL.

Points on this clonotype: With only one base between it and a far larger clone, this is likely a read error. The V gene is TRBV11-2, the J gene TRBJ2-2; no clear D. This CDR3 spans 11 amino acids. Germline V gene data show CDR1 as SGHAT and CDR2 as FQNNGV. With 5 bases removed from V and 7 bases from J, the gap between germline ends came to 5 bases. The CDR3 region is CASSPHGELFF. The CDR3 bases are TGTGCCAGCAGCCCCCACGGGGAGCTGTTTTTT.

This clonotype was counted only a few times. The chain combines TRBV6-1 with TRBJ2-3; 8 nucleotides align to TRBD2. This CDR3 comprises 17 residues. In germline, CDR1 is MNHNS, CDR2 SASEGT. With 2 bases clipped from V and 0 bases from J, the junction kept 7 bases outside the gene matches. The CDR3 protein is CASSERGAGVSTDTQYF. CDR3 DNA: TGTGCCAGCAGTGAACGAGGAGCGGGGGTTAGCACAGATACGCAGTATTTT.

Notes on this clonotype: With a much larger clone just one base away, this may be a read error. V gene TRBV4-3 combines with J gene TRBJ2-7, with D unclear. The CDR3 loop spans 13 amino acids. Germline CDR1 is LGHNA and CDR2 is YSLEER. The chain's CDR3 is CASSQFTGSEQHF. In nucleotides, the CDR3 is TGCGCCAGCAGCCAATTTACTGGATCCGAGCAGCACTTC.

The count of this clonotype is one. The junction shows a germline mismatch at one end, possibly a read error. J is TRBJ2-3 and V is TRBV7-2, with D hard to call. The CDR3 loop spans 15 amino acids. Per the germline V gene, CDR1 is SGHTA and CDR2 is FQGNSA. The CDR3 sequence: CASSLEVQHHRYAVF. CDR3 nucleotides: TGTGCCAGCAGCTTAGAAGTACAGCACCACAGATACGCAGTATTT.

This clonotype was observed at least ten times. CDR3 loop: CAPLYVQSTDTQYF. The CDR3, as DNA: TGTGCCCCTCTATACGTCCAAAGCACAGATACGCAGTATTTT. The genes are TRBV28 and TRBJ2-3; D uncertain. The germline V gene has CDR1 MDHEN and CDR2 SYDVKM. V lost 11 bases, J lost 0 bases, and 15 bases lay in between. CDR3 length: 14 amino acids.

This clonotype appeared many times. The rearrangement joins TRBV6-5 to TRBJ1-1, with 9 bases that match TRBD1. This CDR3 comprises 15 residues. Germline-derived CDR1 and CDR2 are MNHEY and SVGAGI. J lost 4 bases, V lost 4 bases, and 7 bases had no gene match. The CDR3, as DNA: TGTGCCAGCAGTTCCCACAGGGGGCGCGGCACTGAAGCTTTCTTT. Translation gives CASSSHRGRGTEAFF.

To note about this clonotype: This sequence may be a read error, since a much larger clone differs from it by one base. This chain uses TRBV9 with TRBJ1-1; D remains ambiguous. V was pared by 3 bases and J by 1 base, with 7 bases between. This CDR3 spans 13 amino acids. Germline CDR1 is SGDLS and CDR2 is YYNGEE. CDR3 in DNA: TGTGCCAGCAGCGGAGCGGGGAACACTGAAGCTTTCTTT. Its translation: CASSGAGNTEAFF.

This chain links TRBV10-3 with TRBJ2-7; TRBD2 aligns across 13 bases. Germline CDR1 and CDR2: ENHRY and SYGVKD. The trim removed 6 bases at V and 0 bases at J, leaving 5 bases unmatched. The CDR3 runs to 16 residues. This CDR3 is CAIRGTSGISSYEQYF. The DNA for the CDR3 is TGTGCCATCAGAGGGACTAGCGGGATTAGCTCCTACGAGCAGTACTTC.

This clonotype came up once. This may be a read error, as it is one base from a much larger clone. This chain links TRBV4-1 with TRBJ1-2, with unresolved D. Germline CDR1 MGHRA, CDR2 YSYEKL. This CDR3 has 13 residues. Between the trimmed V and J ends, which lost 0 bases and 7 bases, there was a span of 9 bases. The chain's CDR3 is CASSQDRRCGYTF. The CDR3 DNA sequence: TGCGCCAGCAGCCAAGACAGGCGTTGTGGCTACACCTTC.

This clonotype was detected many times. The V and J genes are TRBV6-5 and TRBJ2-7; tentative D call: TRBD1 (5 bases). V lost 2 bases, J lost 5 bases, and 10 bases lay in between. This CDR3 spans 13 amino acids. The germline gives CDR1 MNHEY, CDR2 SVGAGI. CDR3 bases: TGTGCCAGCAGTTACACCAGGGCCCACGAGCAGTACTTC. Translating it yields CASSYTRAHEQYF.

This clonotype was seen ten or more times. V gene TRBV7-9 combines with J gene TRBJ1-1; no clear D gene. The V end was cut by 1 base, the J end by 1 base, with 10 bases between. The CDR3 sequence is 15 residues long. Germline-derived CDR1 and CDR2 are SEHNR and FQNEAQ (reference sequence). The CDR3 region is CASSLGSGKNTEAFF. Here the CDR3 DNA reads TGTGCCAGCAGCTTAGGTTCGGGGAAGAACACTGAAGCTTTCTTT.

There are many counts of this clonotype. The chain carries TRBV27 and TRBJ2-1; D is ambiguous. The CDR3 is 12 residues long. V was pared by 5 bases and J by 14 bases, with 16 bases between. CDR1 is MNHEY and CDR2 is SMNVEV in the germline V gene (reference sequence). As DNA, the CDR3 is TGTGCCAGCAGTCCTCACCCACGTCTCGAGTTCTTC. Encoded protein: CASSPHPRLEFF.

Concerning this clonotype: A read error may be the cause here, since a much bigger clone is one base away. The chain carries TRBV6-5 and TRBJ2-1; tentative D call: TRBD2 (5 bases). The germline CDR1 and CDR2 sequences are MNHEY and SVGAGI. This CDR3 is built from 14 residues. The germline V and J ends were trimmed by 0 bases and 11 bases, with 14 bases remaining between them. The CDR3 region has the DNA TGTGCCAGCAGTTACTCGAGAGGGCCGGGTAAGCAGTTCTTC. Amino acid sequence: CASSYSRGPGKQFF.

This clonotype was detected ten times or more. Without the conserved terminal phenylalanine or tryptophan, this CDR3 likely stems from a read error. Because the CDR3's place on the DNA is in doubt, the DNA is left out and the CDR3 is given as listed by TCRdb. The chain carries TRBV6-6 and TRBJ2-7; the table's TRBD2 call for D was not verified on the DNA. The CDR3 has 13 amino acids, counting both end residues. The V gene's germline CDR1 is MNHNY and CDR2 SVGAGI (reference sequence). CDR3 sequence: CASSPPPPADLFC.

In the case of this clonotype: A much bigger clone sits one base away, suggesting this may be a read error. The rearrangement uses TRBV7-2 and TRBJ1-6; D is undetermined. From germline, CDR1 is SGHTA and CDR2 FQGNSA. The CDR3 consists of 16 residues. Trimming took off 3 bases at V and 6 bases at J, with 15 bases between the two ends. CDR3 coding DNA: TGTGCCAGCAGCTTTGTCGCCGGAAACCTTAATTCACCCCTCCACTTT. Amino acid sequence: CASSFVAGNLNSPLHF. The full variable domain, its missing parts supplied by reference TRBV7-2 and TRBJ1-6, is GAGVSQSPSNKVTEKGKDVELRCDPISGHTALYWYRQSLGQGLEFLIYFQGNSAPDKSGLPSDRFSAERTGGSVSTLTIQRTQQEDSAVYLCASSFVAGNLNSPLHFGNGTRLTVT.

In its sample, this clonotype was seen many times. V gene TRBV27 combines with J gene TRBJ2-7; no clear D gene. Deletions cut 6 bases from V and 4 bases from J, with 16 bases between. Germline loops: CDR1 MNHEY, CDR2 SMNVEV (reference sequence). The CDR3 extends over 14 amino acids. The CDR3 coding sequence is TGTGCCAGCAGCTTAAAGGGCGGTCGGTACGAGCAGTACTTC. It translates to CASSLKGGRYEQYF.

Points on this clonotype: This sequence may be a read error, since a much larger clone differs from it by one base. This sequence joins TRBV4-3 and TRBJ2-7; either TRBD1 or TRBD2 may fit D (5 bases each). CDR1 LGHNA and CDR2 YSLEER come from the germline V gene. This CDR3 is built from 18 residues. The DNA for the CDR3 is TGCGCCAGCAGCCACAATAAATTTACCGGGACGCACGCCTACGGGCAGTACTTC. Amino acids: CASSHNKFTGTHAYGQYF.

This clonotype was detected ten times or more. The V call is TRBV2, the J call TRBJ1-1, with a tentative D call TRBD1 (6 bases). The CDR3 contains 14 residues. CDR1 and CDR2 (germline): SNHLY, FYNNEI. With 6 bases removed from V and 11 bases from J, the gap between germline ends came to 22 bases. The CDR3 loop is CASSDEVYGGHAFF. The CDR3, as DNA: TGTGCCAGCAGCGATGAAGTGTATGGGGGCCATGCTTTCTTT.

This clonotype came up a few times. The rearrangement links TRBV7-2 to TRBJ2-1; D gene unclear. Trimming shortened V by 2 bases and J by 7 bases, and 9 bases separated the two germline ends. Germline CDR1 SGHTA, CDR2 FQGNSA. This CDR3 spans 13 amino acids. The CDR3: CASSLNSGNEQFF. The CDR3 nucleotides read TGTGCCAGCAGCTTAAACAGTGGAAATGAGCAGTTCTTC.

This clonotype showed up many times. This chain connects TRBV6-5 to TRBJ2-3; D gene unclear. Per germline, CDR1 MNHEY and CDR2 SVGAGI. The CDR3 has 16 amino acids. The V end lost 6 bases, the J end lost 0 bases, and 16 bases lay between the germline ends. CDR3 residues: CASSGRRRASTDTQYF. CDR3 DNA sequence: TGTGCCAGCAGCGGCCGACGGAGAGCTAGCACAGATACGCAGTATTTT.

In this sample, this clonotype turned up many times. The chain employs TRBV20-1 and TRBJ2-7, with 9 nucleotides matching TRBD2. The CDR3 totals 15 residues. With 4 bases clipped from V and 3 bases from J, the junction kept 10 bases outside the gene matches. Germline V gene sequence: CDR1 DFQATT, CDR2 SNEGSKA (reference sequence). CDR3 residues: CSATRLASGNYEQYF. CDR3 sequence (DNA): TGCAGTGCTACTCGCCTTGCTAGCGGGAACTACGAGCAGTACTTC.

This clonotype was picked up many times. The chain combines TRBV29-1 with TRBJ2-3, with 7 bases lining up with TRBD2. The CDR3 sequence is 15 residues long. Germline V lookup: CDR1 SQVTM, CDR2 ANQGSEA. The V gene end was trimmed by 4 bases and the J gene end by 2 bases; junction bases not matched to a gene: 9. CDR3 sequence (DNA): TGCAGCGTTGTAGGAGCGGGGAAATCCACAGATACGCAGTATTTT. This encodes CSVVGAGKSTDTQYF.

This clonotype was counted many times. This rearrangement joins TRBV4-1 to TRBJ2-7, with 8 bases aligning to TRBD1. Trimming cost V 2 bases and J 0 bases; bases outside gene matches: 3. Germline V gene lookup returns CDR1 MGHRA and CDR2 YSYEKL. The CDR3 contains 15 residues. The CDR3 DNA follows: TGCGCCAGCAGCCAACGGGACAGGAGCTCCTACGAGCAGTACTTC. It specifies CASSQRDRSSYEQYF.

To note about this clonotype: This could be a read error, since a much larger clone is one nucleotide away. CDR3 DNA sequence: TGTGCCTGGAGTGTACCTGCTACGAACTACGAGCAGTACTTC. It yields the protein CAWSVPATNYEQYF. The V call is TRBV30, the J call TRBJ2-7; D gene ambiguous. The CDR3 sequence is 14 residues long. V was pared by 0 bases and J by 3 bases, with 12 bases between. Germline V gene data show CDR1 as GTSNPN and CDR2 as SVGIG (reference sequence).

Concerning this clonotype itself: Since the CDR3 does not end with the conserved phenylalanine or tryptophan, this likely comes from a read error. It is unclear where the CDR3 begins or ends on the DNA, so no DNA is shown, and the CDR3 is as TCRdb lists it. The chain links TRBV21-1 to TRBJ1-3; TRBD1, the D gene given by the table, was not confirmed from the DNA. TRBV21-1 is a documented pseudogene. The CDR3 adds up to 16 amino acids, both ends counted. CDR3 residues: CASSKAPPGHGNTIYL.

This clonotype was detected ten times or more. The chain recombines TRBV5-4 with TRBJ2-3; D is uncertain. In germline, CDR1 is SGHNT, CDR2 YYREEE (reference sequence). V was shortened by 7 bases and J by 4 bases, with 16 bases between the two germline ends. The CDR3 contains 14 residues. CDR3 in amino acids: CASGWTPLADTQYF. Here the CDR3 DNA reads TGTGCCAGCGGATGGACCCCTTTGGCAGATACGCAGTATTTT.

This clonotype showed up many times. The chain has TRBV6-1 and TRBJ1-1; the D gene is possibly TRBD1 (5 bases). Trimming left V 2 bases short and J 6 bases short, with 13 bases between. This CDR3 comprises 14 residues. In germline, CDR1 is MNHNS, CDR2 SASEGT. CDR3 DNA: TGTGCCAGCAGTGAAATTGGGGGACTGGCTGAAGCTTTCTTT. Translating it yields CASSEIGGLAEAFF.

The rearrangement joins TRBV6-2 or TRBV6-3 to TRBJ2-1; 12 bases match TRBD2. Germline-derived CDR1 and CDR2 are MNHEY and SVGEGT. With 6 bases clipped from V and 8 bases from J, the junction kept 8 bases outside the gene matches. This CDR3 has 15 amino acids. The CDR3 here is CASSLPGLAGYEQFF. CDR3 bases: TGTGCCAGCAGCCTTCCGGGACTAGCGGGTTATGAGCAGTTCTTC.

CDR3 nucleotides: TGCAGTGCTAGGGCTCCGTTTGACAGGGGCGGGATAGATACGCAGTATTTT. This codes for CSARAPFDRGGIDTQYF. The chain joins TRBV20-1 to TRBJ2-3; TRBD1 matches at 8 bases. The CDR3 is 17 amino acids. The J segment lost 5 bases and the V segment lost 3 bases, leaving 16 bases of the junction unmatched. Germline CDR1 is DFQATT and CDR2 is SNEGSKA (reference sequence).

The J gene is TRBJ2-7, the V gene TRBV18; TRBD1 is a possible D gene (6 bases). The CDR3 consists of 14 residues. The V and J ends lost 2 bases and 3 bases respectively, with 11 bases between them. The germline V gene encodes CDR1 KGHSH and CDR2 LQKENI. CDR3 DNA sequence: TGTGCCAGCTCACCAAGGGACAAGTACTACGAGCAGTACTTC. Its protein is CASSPRDKYYEQYF.